What follows describes a single TCR beta chain. These data originate in a study of cytomegalovirus exposure and HLA in healthy donors. 60 Vbeta and 13 Jbeta primers were used in PCR. Profiled with immunoSEQ multiplex PCR; TCRdb holds only in-frame clones, not every one. The table shows some 110,000 clones, with around three quarters occurring only once. Material for sequencing was PBMCs. The receptor was isolated from a woman in her thirties in good health and CMV-seronegative.

CDR3: CASSPGQQNYEQYF. The DNA of the CDR3 is TGCGCCAGCAGCCCGGGACAGCAAAACTACGAGCAGTACTTC. This chain joins TRBV5-1 and TRBJ2-7; 7 bases match TRBD1. The CDR3 covers 14 residues. Trimming took 4 bases from V and 3 from J; bases not matched to a gene: 7. The germline CDR1 and CDR2 sequences are SGHRS and YFSETQ.